Included here is one T cell receptor beta chain sequence, with context. As yet, its antigen is unknown. This record comes from a study of T cells in localized non-small cell lung cancer. Trimming removed 1 base from V and 9 bases from J; junction bases left unmatched: 6. This CDR3 is built from 14 residues. The germline CDR1 and CDR2 sequences are SGHAT and FQNNGV. TCRdb's table, derived via immunoSEQ multiplex PCR, lists solely in-frame clones and lacks some. Found here are about 11,000 clones, 75% to 85% of them singletons; the top ten hold roughly a fifth. Study conclusions and caveats: Among the tissues sampled, uninvolved adjacent lung had the highest T cell clonality, above tumor.

J is TRBJ2-3 and V is TRBV11-2; TRBD1 matches at 8 bases. Specimen: peripheral blood mononuclear cells, collected before any cancer treatment. This receptor was taken from a female donor at least 60 years old with stage II lung adenocarcinoma. For the CDR3, the DNA is TGTGCCAGCAGCTTAGGGACAGGGATGGAGACGCAGTATTTT. It specifies CASSLGTGMETQYF.